Presented here are 12 T cell receptor beta chains from one specimen sequenced in a study of blood T cell repertoires in COVID-19 (dated by TCRdb to 2018 to 2020). The method was the immunoSEQ multiplex PCR assay. Imported from immuneACCESS, the table was reduced by TCRdb to in-frame sequences with V and J called. These copies leave out some clones; in studies compared against another copy, an unresolved V gene accounts for under half, and the cause of the remainder is not known. Recorded for this sample are fewer than 350,000 clones; around 86% of them occurred a single time. The ten most abundant clones make up about 1.7% of the sample. The sequenced sample was PBMCs or T cells enriched from blood (not recorded which). The receptor source for this set is a woman between 40 and 50 years old who had recovered from COVID-19.

V and J are TRBV30 and TRBJ2-7, with unresolved D. Germline CDR1 and CDR2: GTSNPN and SVGIG (reference sequence). This CDR3 is 11 amino acids long. Between the trimmed V and J ends, which lost 2 bases and 0 bases, there was a span of 2 bases. The CDR3 spells CAWSHSYEQYF. CDR3 in DNA: TGTGCCTGGAGTCACTCCTACGAGCAGTACTTC.

Only one count was recorded for this clone. The chain uses TRBV19 and TRBJ2-5, with TRBD1 matching 7 bases. V gave up 7 bases and J gave up 4 bases; unmatched junction bases: 15. Per germline, CDR1 LNHDA and CDR2 SQIVND (reference sequence). The CDR3 loop spans 16 amino acids. As DNA, the CDR3 is TGTGCCAGTACCCCCTCCGTACAGGGGTTTGGAGAGACCCAGTACTTC. Translating it yields CASTPSVQGFGETQYF.

V usage is TRBV7-2 and J usage is TRBJ2-7; the D gene is possibly TRBD1 (6 bases). V lost 5 bases, J lost 2 bases, and 13 bases lay in between. CDR1 is SGHTA and CDR2 is FQGNSA in the germline V gene. The CDR3 contains 14 residues. CDR3 loop: CASSHDRFAYEQYF. The DNA of the CDR3 is TGTGCCAGCAGCCACGACAGGTTCGCCTACGAGCAGTACTTC.

The chain recombines TRBV2 with TRBJ1-1, with D possibly matching TRBD1 (5 bases). The V gene lost 4 bases and the J gene lost 1 base, with 7 bases spanning the gap. Germline V gene lookup returns CDR1 SNHLY and CDR2 FYNNEI. This CDR3 is built from 13 residues. The CDR3 region is CASSAGWNTEAFF. The CDR3, as DNA: TGTGCCAGCAGTGCAGGGTGGAACACTGAAGCTTTCTTT.

The chain is built from TRBV5-1 and TRBJ1-3; D is possibly TRBD1 (6 bases). Looked up from germline, CDR1 is SGHRS and CDR2 is YFSETQ. The CDR3 has 14 residues. V was cut by 5 bases and J by 1 base, with 10 bases left in between. The CDR3 spells CASRPDRSGNTIYF. The CDR3 region has the DNA TGCGCCAGCAGACCAGACAGGTCTGGAAACACCATATATTTT.

The V call is TRBV5-1, the J call TRBJ2-2; the D gene is possibly TRBD1 (6 bases). CDR1 and CDR2 from the germline V gene are SGHRS and YFSETQ. V lost 4 bases and J 5 bases, leaving 18 bases between the germline ends. The CDR3 has 16 amino acids. The CDR3 spells CASSIGTSARTGELFF. CDR3 nucleotide sequence: TGCGCCAGCAGCATCGGGACATCGGCTAGGACCGGGGAGCTGTTTTTT. Full variable domain (missing parts from reference TRBV5-1 and TRBJ2-2): KAGVTQTPRYLIKTRGQQVTLSCSPISGHRSVSWYQQTPGQGLQFLFEYFSETQRNKGNFPGRFSGRQFSNSRSEMNVSTLELGDSALYLCASSIGTSARTGELFFGEGSRLTVL.

The chain joins TRBV2 to TRBJ2-7, with TRBD1 matching over 10 bases. J gave up 2 bases and V 6 bases, and 7 bases lay outside the gene matches. Germline V CDR1 and CDR2: SNHLY, FYNNEI. This CDR3 has 15 residues. DNA of the CDR3: TGTGCCAGCAGCGCCTCCGGGACAGGGGCCTACGAGCAGTACTTC. Its protein product is CASSASGTGAYEQYF. Full variable domain (rest looked up from reference TRBV2 and TRBJ2-7): EPEVTQTPSHQVTQMGQEVILRCVPISNHLYFYWYRQILGQKVEFLVSFYNNEISEKSEIFDDQFSVERPDGSNFTLKIRSTKLEDSAMYFCASSASGTGAYEQYFGPGTRLTVT.

The V call is TRBV6-2 or TRBV6-3, the J call TRBJ2-1; 9 bases agree with TRBD2. Germline V gene lookup returns CDR1 MNHEY and CDR2 SVGEGT. With V trimmed by 6 bases and J by 5 bases, 11 bases remained unmatched. The CDR3 loop spans 16 amino acids. This CDR3 is CASSLSEAGGNNEQFF. The DNA of the CDR3 is TGTGCCAGCAGCCTCTCTGAAGCGGGGGGTAACAATGAGCAGTTCTTC.

The rearrangement uses TRBV5-4 and TRBJ1-2, with D uncertain. CDR3 length: 12 residues. From germline, CDR1 is SGHNT and CDR2 YYREEE (reference sequence). The ends were cut back, 0 bases at V and 5 bases at J, with 5 bases in the middle. CDR3 loop: CASSLDRYGYTF. The CDR3 DNA reads TGTGCCAGCAGCTTGGACAGATATGGCTACACCTTC.

The chain has TRBV2 and TRBJ1-2, with 7 bases identical to TRBD1. J gave up 8 bases and V 6 bases, and 6 bases lay outside the gene matches. The germline V gene encodes CDR1 SNHLY and CDR2 FYNNEI. The CDR3 sequence is 12 residues long. The DNA for the CDR3 is TGTGCCAGCAGCCCGACAGGGAACGGCTACACCTTC. Residues: CASSPTGNGYTF. Full variable domain (remainder filled in from reference TRBV2 and TRBJ1-2): EPEVTQTPSHQVTQMGQEVILRCVPISNHLYFYWYRQILGQKVEFLVSFYNNEISEKSEIFDDQFSVERPDGSNFTLKIRSTKLEDSAMYFCASSPTGNGYTFGSGTRLTVV.

This clone was detected a few times. The chain combines TRBV4-3 with TRBJ2-1, with D uncertain. This CDR3 region has 16 residues. V was cut by 1 base and J by 0 bases, with 10 bases left in between. The germline CDR1 and CDR2 sequences are LGHNA and YSLEER. CDR3 region: CASSQAIRSSYNEQFF. The CDR3 DNA reads as TGCGCCAGCAGCCAAGCAATTAGAAGCTCCTACAATGAGCAGTTCTTC.

The J gene is TRBJ2-3, the V gene TRBV30; 7 nucleotides agree with TRBD1. This CDR3 is 13 amino acids long. With 5 bases clipped from V and 1 base from J, the junction kept 3 bases outside the gene matches. The germline V gene has CDR1 GTSNPN and CDR2 SVGIG (reference sequence). The CDR3 sequence is CAWATGGTDTQYF. The CDR3 nucleotides read TGTGCCTGGGCAACAGGGGGCACAGATACGCAGTATTTT. Drawing the rest from reference TRBV30 and TRBJ2-3, the complete variable domain is SQTIHQWPATLVQPVGSPLSLECTVEGTSNPNLYWYRQAAGRGLQLLFYSVGIGQISSEVPQNLSASRPQDRQFILSSKKLLLSDSGFYLCAWATGGTDTQYFGPGTRLTVL.